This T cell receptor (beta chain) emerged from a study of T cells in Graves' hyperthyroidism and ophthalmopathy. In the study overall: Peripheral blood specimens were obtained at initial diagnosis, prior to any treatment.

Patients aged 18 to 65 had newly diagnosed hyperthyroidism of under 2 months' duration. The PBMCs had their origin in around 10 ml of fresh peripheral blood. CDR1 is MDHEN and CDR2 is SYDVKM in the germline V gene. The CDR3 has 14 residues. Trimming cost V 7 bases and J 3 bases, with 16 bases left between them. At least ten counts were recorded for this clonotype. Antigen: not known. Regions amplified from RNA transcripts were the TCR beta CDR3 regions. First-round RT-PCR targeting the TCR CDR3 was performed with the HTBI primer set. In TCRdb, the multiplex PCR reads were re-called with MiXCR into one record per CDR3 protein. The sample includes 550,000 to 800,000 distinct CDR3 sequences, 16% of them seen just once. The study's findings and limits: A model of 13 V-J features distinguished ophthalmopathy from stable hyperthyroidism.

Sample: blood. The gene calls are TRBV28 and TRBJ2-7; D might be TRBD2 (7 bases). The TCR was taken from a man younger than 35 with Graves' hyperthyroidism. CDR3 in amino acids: CASTGAGAGYEQYF. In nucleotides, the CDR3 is TGTGCCAGCACGGGCGCGGGGGCCGGCTACGAGCAGTACTTC.